This T cell receptor (beta chain) was profiled in a study of T-cell reconstitution after alpha-beta-depleted transplantation in children. It was with unique molecular identifiers that the TCRbeta library was prepared. Each CDR3 protein is one row after TCRdb ran MiXCR on the PCR reads. The repertoire holds some 520,000 distinct CDR3 sequences, with about 30% as singletons. V lost 0 bases to trimming and J lost 7 bases, with 12 bases between them. This CDR3 spans 13 amino acids. The V gene's germline CDR1 is SQVTM and CDR2 ANQGSEA. Sequencing used PBMCs from the stem cell graft donor, obtained from the stem cell graft. This sequence originates from a human donor who donated a stem cell graft to a child with aplastic anemia. The chain employs TRBV29-1 and TRBJ1-2; D is unresolved. In DNA, the CDR3 is TGCAGCGTTGAAGAGGACGTATTCCGTGGCTACACCTTC. Translating gives CSVEEDVFRGYTF.